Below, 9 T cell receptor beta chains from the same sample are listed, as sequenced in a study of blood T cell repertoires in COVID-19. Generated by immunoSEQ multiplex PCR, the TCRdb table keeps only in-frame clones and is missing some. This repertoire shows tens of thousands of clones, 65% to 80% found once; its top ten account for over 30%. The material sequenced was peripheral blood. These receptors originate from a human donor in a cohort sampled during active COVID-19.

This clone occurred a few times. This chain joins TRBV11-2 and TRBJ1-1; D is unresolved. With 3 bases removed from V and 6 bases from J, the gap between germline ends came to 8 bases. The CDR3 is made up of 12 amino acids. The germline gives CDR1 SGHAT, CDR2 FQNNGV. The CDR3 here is CASSFATPEAFF. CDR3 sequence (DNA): TGTGCCAGCAGCTTCGCGACACCTGAAGCTTTCTTT.

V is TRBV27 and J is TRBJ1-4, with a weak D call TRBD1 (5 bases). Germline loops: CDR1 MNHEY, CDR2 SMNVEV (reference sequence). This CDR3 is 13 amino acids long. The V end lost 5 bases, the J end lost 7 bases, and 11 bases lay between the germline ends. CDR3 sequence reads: CASSRQPSEKLFF. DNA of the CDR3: TGTGCCAGCAGTCGACAGCCGTCTGAAAAACTGTTTTTT.

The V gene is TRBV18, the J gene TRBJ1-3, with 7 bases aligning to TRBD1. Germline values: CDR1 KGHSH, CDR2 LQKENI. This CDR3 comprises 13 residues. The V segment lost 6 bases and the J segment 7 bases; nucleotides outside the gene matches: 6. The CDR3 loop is CASSRTGANTIYF. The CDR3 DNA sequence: TGTGCCAGCTCCCGTACAGGGGCCAACACCATATATTTT.

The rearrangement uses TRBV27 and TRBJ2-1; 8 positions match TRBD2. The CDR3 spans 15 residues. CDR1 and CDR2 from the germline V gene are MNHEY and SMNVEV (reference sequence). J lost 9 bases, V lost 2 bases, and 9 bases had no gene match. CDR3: CASSLGTSGRAEQFF. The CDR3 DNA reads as TGTGCCAGCAGTTTAGGTACTAGCGGTAGGGCTGAGCAGTTCTTC.

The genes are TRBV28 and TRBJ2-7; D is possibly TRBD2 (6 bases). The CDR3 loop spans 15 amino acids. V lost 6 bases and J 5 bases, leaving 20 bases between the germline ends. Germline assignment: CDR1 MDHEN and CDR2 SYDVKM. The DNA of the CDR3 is TGTGCCAGCAGAGGGCCGGGACTGAGGCCCCACGAGCAGTACTTC. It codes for CASRGPGLRPHEQYF.

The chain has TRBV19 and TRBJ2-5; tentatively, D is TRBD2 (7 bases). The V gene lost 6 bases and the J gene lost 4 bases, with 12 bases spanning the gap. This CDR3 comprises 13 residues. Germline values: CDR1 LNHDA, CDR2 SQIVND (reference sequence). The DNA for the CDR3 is TGTGCCAGTAGGGAGAGGGGGGGAGAGACCCAGTACTTC. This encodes CASRERGGETQYF.

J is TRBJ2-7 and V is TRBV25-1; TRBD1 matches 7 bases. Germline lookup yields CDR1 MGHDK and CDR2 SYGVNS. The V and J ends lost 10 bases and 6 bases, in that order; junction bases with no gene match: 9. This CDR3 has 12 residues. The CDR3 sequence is CATAQGVLEQYF. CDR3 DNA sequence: TGTGCCACGGCCCAGGGGGTTCTCGAGCAGTACTTC.

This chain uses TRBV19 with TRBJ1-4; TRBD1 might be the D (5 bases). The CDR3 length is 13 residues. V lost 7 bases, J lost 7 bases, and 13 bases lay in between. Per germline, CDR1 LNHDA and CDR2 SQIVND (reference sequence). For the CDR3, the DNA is TGTGCCAGTATGGCCAGGGTAGGTGAAAAACTGTTTTTT. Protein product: CASMARVGEKLFF.

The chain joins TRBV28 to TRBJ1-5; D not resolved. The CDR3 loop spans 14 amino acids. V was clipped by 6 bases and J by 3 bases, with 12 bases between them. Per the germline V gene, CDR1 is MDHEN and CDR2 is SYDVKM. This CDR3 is CASSVGVSNQPQHF. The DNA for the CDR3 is TGTGCCAGCAGCGTCGGGGTATCCAATCAGCCCCAGCATTTT.